This is a list of T cell receptor beta chains from one sample in a study of brain T cells in children with intractable seizures. Some clones are missing from TCRdb's copy, which holds only in-frame ones; the method was immunoSEQ multiplex PCR. This table has around 340,000 clones, over 85% appearing once. The material sequenced was peripheral blood, taken approximately 5 months after surgery. These receptors came from a boy under three years old with tuberous sclerosis and intractable seizures. Each CDR3 is given with its conserved first and last residue. A D gene is named only where the DNA matches it firmly. Clone size is given for some rows only: seen once, a few or many times, or a class if the clone is expanded.

J: TRBJ1-1
D: TRBD1
V: TRBV7-9
size: .
DNA: TGTGCCAGCAGCTGGACCGGGACAGTCGGCACTGAAGCTTTCTTT
CDR3: CASSWTGTVGTEAFF

J: TRBJ1-1
D: .
V: TRBV7-2
size: few
DNA: TGTGCCAGCAGCTTGTTGAACAGGGTTACTGAAGCTTTCTTT
CDR3: CASSLLNRVTEAFF

J: TRBJ2-7
D: TRBD1
V: TRBV6-2/TRBV6-3
size: .
DNA: TGTGCCAGCAGTCGAGGGACAGTCTCCTACGAGCAGTACTTC
CDR3: CASSRGTVSYEQYF

J: TRBJ1-1
D: .
V: TRBV24-1
size: few
DNA: TGTGCCACCAGTGATCTGGAAAGTAGTGAAGCTTTCTTT
CDR3: CATSDLESSEAFF

J: TRBJ2-2
D: TRBD1
V: TRBV29-1
size: .
DNA: TGCAGCGTTGAATTACAGGGGAAGGGCGGTACCGGGGAGCTGTTTTTT
CDR3: CSVELQGKGGTGELFF

J: TRBJ1-2
D: .
V: TRBV4-1
size: .
DNA: TGTGCCAGCAGATCCCAAGGGCGGGAAAGGGATGGCTACACCTTC
CDR3: CASRSQGRERDGYTF

J: TRBJ1-1
D: .
V: TRBV2
size: .
DNA: TGTGCCAGCAGCAAGAGGGGCAACACTGAAGCTTTCTTT
CDR3: CASSKRGNTEAFF

J: TRBJ1-5
D: .
V: TRBV2
size: few
DNA: TGTGCCAGCAGTGAAGCGGGTTTAGGGAATCAGCCCCAGCATTTT
CDR3: CASSEAGLGNQPQHF

J: TRBJ2-7
D: .
V: TRBV2
size: .
DNA: TGTGCCAGCAGAGCCGGGACACCGAGCTCCTACGAGCAGTACTTC
CDR3: CASRAGTPSSYEQYF

J: TRBJ2-3
D: TRBD2
V: TRBV19
size: .
DNA: TGTGCCAGTACCGGGACTAGCAAAGGGGGCGCAGATACGCAGTATTTT
CDR3: CASTGTSKGGADTQYF

J: TRBJ2-2
D: .
V: TRBV19
size: .
DNA: TGTGCCAGTAGTATTTCACACTGGAACACCGGGGAGCTGTTTTTT
CDR3: CASSISHWNTGELFF

J: TRBJ1-2
D: .
V: TRBV27
size: .
DNA: TGTGCCAGCAGTTTATTCCCCCCCACAGATGGCTACACCTTC
CDR3: CASSLFPPTDGYTF

J: TRBJ1-1
D: TRBD1
V: TRBV7-9
size: .
DNA: TGTGCCAGCAGCTTAGCCTCTTTGGGACAGACCTTGAACACTGAAGCTTTCTTT
CDR3: CASSLASLGQTLNTEAFF

J: TRBJ2-7
D: .
V: TRBV6-1
size: .
DNA: TGTGCCAGCAGTGAAGGCCCAGGGGTTTCCTACGAGCAGTACTTC
CDR3: CASSEGPGVSYEQYF

J: TRBJ2-7
D: TRBD1
V: TRBV2
size: .
DNA: TGTGCCAGCACAACGGACAGGGGGCAGGACGAGCAGTACTTC
CDR3: CASTTDRGQDEQYF

J: TRBJ2-7
D: .
V: TRBV7-9
size: .
DNA: TGTGCCAGCAGCTATAGGGTCGGGGAAGGGTACGAGCAGTACTTC
CDR3: CASSYRVGEGYEQYF

J: TRBJ2-7
D: TRBD1
V: TRBV7-2
size: .
DNA: TGTGCCAGCAGCTTAGGGTTGGGGGGACAGGGGCCCTACGAGCAGTACTTC
CDR3: CASSLGLGGQGPYEQYF

J: TRBJ2-2
D: .
V: TRBV3-1/TRBV3-2
size: once
DNA: TGTGCCAGCAGCCACAGGTGGGCAGGAAACACCGGGGAGCTGTTTTTT
CDR3: CASSHRWAGNTGELFF

J: TRBJ2-3
D: TRBD2
V: TRBV5-4
size: .
DNA: TGTGCCAGCAGCTTGGACCCTAGCGGGACTAGCACAGATACGCAGTATTTT
CDR3: CASSLDPSGTSTDTQYF

J: TRBJ1-6
D: .
V: TRBV13
size: .
DNA: TGTGCCAGCAGCAAAGGGGGGTCCTATAATTCACCCCTCCACTTT
CDR3: CASSKGGSYNSPLHF